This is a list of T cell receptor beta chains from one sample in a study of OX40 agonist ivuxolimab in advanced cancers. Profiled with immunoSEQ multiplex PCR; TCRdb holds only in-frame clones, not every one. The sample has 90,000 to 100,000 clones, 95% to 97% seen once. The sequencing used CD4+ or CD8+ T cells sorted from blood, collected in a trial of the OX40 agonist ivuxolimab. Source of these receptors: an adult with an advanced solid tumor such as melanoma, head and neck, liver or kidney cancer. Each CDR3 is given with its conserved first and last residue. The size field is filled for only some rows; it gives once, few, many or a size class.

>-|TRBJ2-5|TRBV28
CASSSRTSGYQETQYF
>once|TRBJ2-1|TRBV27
CASSVQREFYNEQFF
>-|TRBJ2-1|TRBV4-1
CASSQDYPAVEQFF
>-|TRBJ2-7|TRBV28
CASNSPLGSYEQYF
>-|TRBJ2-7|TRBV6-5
CASSGLAGVGEQYF
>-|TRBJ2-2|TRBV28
CASSFLGSGGIINTGELFF
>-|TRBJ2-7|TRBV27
CASSPRGTVYEQYF
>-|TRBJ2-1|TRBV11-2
CASSLDTGASYNEQFF
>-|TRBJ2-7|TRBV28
CASSLYQGDIVREQYF
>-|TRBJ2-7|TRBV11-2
CASSLGDPGTGSYEQYF
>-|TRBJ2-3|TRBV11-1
CASSSGTGPFTDTQYF
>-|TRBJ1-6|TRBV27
CASSPGTGFNSPLHF
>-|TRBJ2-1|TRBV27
CALGSDKRNEQFF
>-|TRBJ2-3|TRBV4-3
CASSPERETQYF
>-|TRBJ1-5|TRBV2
CASSADSTNQPQHF
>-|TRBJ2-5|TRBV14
CASRERGQETQYF
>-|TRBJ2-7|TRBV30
CAWGTSGYEQYF
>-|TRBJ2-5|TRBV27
CASSPGGRERQETQYF
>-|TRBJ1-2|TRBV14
CASSQGLVLGDYGYTF
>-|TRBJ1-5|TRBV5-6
CASSLANQPQHF
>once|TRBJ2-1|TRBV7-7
CASSQTSGDYNEQFF
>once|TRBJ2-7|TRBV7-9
CASSLGPSSYEQYF
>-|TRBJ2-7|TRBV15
CATSRDRGGGYEQYF